The sequence of this T cell receptor (beta chain) was determined in a study of beta chain features in type 1 diabetes. On the study more broadly: Healthy donors, compared against patients, showed similar age, gender and cell yields.

Expressed TCRB transcripts were sequenced because the entire RNA isolate underwent reverse transcription. Assay: immunoSEQ multiplex PCR; the TCRdb copy retains only in-frame clones and omits some. The sample holds about 290,000 clones, about 8.5% seen once. Sorted populations all exceeded 95% purity. The CDR3 is 17 amino acids. From germline, CDR1 is MGHDK and CDR2 SYGVNS. The V and J ends lost 2 bases and 1 base respectively, with 14 bases between them. The sequencing input was central memory CD4+ T cells from blood. The receptor was derived from a woman between 18 and 30 years old in good health. The chain couples TRBV25-1 to TRBJ2-2, with a tentative D call TRBD2 (6 bases). CDR3 DNA: TGTGCCAGCAGTGAAAGCCCCTCAGCGGGGAACACCGGGGAGCTGTTTTTT. Its translation is CASSESPSAGNTGELFF.